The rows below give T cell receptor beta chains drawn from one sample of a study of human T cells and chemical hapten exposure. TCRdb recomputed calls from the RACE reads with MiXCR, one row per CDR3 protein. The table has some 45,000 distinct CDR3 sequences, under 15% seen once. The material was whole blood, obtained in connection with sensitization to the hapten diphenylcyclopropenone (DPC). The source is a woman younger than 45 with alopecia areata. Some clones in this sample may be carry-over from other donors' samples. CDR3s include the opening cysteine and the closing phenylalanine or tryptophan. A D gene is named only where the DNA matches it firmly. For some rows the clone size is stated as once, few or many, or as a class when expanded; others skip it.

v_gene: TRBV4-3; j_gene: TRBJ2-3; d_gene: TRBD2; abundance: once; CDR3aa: CASSQGLAGGGTDTQYF; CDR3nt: TGCGCCAGCAGCCAAGGACTAGCGGGAGGAGGCACAGATACGCAGTATTTT
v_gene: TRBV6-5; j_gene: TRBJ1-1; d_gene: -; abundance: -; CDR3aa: CASSWRRGTEAFF; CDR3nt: TGTGCCAGCAGTTGGCGTAGGGGCACTGAAGCTTTCTTT
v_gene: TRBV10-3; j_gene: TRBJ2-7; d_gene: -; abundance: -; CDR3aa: CAISDQYEQYF; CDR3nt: TGTGCCATCAGTGATCAGTACGAGCAGTACTTC
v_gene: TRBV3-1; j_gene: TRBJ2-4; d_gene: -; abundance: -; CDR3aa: CASGPQLAKNIQYF; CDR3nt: TGTGCCAGCGGGCCCCAGCTAGCCAAAAACATTCAGTACTTC
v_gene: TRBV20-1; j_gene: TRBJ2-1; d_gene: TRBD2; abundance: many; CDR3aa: CSAIVSGSYNEQFF; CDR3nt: TGCAGTGCTATTGTTAGCGGGAGCTACAATGAGCAGTTCTTC
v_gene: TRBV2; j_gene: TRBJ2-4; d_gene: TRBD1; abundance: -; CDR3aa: CASTRDRGAKNIQYF; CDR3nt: TGTGCCAGCACGAGGGACAGGGGGGCCAAAAACATTCAGTACTTC
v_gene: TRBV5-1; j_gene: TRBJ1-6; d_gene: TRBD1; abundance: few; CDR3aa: CASRRAGGFSPLHF; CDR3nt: TGCGCCAGCAGACGAGCAGGGGGCTTTTCACCCCTCCACTTT
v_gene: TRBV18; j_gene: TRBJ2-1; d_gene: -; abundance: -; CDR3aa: CASSPLGHSSNEQFF; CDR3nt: TGTGCCAGCTCACCCTTGGGACACTCCTCCAATGAGCAGTTCTTC
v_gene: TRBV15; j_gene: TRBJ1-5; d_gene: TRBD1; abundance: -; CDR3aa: CATSRGRGGSNQPQHF; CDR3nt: TGTGCCACCAGCAGAGGTCGAGGGGGCAGCAATCAGCCCCAGCATTTT
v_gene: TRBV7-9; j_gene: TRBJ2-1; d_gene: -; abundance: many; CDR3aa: CASSPGEQFF; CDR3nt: TGTGCCAGCAGCCCGGGGGAGCAGTTCTTC
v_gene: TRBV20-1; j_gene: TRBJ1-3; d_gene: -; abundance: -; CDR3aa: CSATPLVSGNTIYF; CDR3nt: TGCAGTGCCACCCCCCTAGTCTCTGGAAACACCATATATTTT
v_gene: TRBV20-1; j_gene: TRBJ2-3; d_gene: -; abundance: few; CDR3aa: CSARDGKVDTQYF; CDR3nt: TGCAGTGCTAGAGACGGAAAGGTAGATACGCAGTATTTT